The T cell receptor (beta chain) described here comes from a study of T cells after yellow fever vaccination. TCRdb passed the 5' RACE reads through MiXCR, listing each CDR3 protein once. Of some 550,000 distinct CDR3 sequences listed, 15% to 20% are singletons. The trim removed 6 bases at V and 1 base at J, leaving 9 bases unmatched. Germline assignment: CDR1 DFQATT and CDR2 SNEGSKA (reference sequence). The CDR3 spans 15 residues. Ten or more counts support this clonotype. This receptor was taken from a man under 40 who received the YFV17D yellow fever vaccine. This specimen was PBMCs, taken 15 days after the yellow fever booster vaccination. V is TRBV20-1 and J is TRBJ2-1, with 7 bases matching TRBD2. The CDR3 DNA is TGCAGTGCAAGCGAACTAGCGCGGTCCTACAATGAGCAGTTCTTC. Amino acid sequence: CSASELARSYNEQFF.